One sample yielded the 19 T cell receptor beta chains listed below, sequenced in a study of T cells in Graves' hyperthyroidism and ophthalmopathy. The source material, RNA transcripts, was used to amplify TCR beta CDR3 regions. Initially, a first-round RT-PCR of the TCR CDR3 employed the HTBI primer set. TCRdb itself ran the multiplex PCR reads through MiXCR, one entry per CDR3 protein. This sample yields more than 500,000 distinct CDR3 sequences, of which roughly 15% are seen a single time; about 31% belongs to the top ten. Sequenced: blood. The source is a woman in her thirties with Graves' ophthalmopathy.

To note about this clonotype: Possible read error: a much larger clone is one base away. The chain employs TRBV7-2 and TRBJ2-1, with a weak D call TRBD1 (5 bases). Germline CDR1 is SGHTA and CDR2 is FQGNSA. V was shortened by 5 bases and J by 12 bases, with 17 bases between the two germline ends. This CDR3 is 13 amino acids long. CDR3 in amino acids: CASSHPGPGWQFF. In DNA, the CDR3 is TGTGCCAGCAGCCATCCAGGGCCCGGGTGGCAGTTCTTC.

This clonotype has at least ten counts. The chain couples TRBV20-1 to TRBJ2-3; D not certain. Germline values: CDR1 DFQATT, CDR2 SNEGSKA (reference sequence). With 2 bases removed from V and 0 bases from J, the gap between germline ends came to 12 bases. CDR3 length: 15 residues. CDR3 residues: CSARNVRTSTDTQYF. The CDR3 DNA reads as TGCAGTGCTAGAAACGTAAGAACTAGCACAGATACGCAGTATTTT.

CDR3 DNA: TGTGCCACCAGCAGAGATGGGACAGGGGATTCACCCCTCCACTTT. Its protein is CATSRDGTGDSPLHF. The V call is TRBV15, the J call TRBJ1-6, with TRBD1 matching over 10 bases. The V gene end was trimmed by 0 bases and the J gene end by 8 bases; junction bases not matched to a gene: 1. The CDR3 has 15 residues. Germline assignment: CDR1 LNHNV and CDR2 YYDKDF (reference sequence).

This chain joins TRBV20-1 and TRBJ2-7; D unresolved. Trimming removed 6 bases at V and 2 bases at J, with 14 bases between. Per the germline V gene, CDR1 is DFQATT and CDR2 is SNEGSKA (reference sequence). The CDR3 has 13 residues. The CDR3 sequence is CSARSDEPYEQYF. The CDR3 bases are TGCAGTGCGAGATCAGACGAGCCCTACGAGCAGTACTTC.

This clonotype was observed a handful of times. V and J are TRBV15 and TRBJ2-5; 7 bases are shared with TRBD2. From germline, CDR1 is LNHNV and CDR2 YYDKDF (reference sequence). Trimming cost V 4 bases and J 2 bases; bases outside gene matches: 1. The CDR3 is made up of 13 amino acids. CDR3 residues: CATSMGLQETQYF. The CDR3 region has the DNA TGTGCCACCAGCATGGGACTACAAGAGACCCAGTACTTC.

This chain links TRBV20-1 with TRBJ1-3; TRBD1 is a possible D gene (6 bases). Germline V lookup: CDR1 DFQATT, CDR2 SNEGSKA (reference sequence). Trimming took off 3 bases at V and 0 bases at J, with 15 bases between the two ends. This CDR3 spans 16 amino acids. The CDR3 spells CSARGPGEISGNTIYF. As DNA, the CDR3 is TGCAGTGCTAGGGGGCCAGGGGAAATCTCTGGAAACACCATATATTTT.

This clonotype was counted many times. The rearrangement links TRBV18 to TRBJ2-7; weak D call: TRBD1 (6 bases). The V and J ends lost 3 bases and 6 bases respectively, with 15 bases between them. Germline assignment: CDR1 KGHSH and CDR2 LQKENI. The CDR3 runs to 14 residues. The CDR3, as DNA: TGTGCCAGCTCACCCCTAGACAGGCTGCGCGAGCAGTACTTC. Protein product: CASSPLDRLREQYF. The whole variable domain, remainder taken from reference TRBV18 and TRBJ2-7, is NAGVMQNPRHLVRRRGQEARLRCSPMKGHSHVYWYRQLPEEGLKFMVYLQKENIIDESGMPKERFSAEFPKEGPSILRIQQVVRGDSAAYFCASSPLDRLREQYFGPGTRLTVT.

This chain connects TRBV10-2 to TRBJ1-1; TRBD1 aligns across 9 bases. CDR1 and CDR2 (germline): WSHSY, SAAADI. Trimming at V came to 10 bases and at J to 0 bases, leaving 6 bases not matched to a gene. The CDR3 loop spans 14 amino acids. The CDR3 is CATTGGNMNTEAFF. DNA for the CDR3: TGCGCCACCACAGGGGGCAACATGAACACTGAAGCTTTCTTT.

At least ten counts were recorded for this clonotype. The chain couples TRBV29-1 to TRBJ2-3, with 9 bases aligning to TRBD1. The CDR3 covers 15 residues. J was trimmed by 3 bases and V by 6 bases; bases with no gene match: 10. In germline, CDR1 is SQVTM, CDR2 ANQGSEA. CDR3 nucleotide sequence: TGCAGCGTCCGACCGACAGGGGGAGTGACAGATACGCAGTATTTT. It yields the protein CSVRPTGGVTDTQYF.

CDR3 nucleotides: TGTGCCAGCAGCCAAGATCGGGGAGGGAGGTATGGCTACACCTTC. It translates to CASSQDRGGRYGYTF. The chain uses TRBV7-2 and TRBJ1-2; D remains ambiguous. CDR1 SGHTA and CDR2 FQGNSA come from the germline V gene. The CDR3 runs to 15 residues. Between the trimmed V and J ends, which lost 5 bases and 5 bases, there was a span of 18 bases.

This clonotype was counted many times. The J gene is TRBJ2-1, the V gene TRBV2; the D is unclear. Germline CDR1 reads SNHLY; CDR2 reads FYNNEI. This CDR3 contains 13 residues. Trimming left V 4 bases short and J 4 bases short, with 8 bases between. CDR3 nucleotides: TGTGCCAGCAGTGGAGGAGCATACAATGAGCAGTTCTTC. Translating it yields CASSGGAYNEQFF.

This chain joins TRBV29-1 and TRBJ2-2, with D possibly called TRBD1 or TRBD2 (6 bases each). The CDR3 covers 13 residues. V was trimmed by 5 bases and J by 7 bases, leaving 14 bases between them. Germline lookup yields CDR1 SQVTM and CDR2 ANQGSEA. The CDR3 sequence is CSVSEGGFGELFF. In DNA form, the CDR3 reads TGCAGCGTTTCCGAGGGGGGCTTCGGGGAGCTGTTTTTT.

Only a few counts were recorded for this clonotype. CDR3 region: CASSLQEAGGTQHF. The CDR3 DNA is TGTGCCAGCAGCTTACAAGAGGCAGGGGGAACCCAGCATTTT. V is TRBV7-2 and J is TRBJ1-5; 7 bases agree with TRBD1. Per the germline V gene, CDR1 is SGHTA and CDR2 is FQGNSA. The CDR3 runs 14 residues. The junction had 9 bases not matched to a gene; V was cut back by 2 bases and J by 11 bases.

V and J are TRBV24-1 and TRBJ2-3; 8 nucleotides align to TRBD1. The CDR3 sequence is 12 residues long. Trimming cost V 9 bases and J 6 bases; bases outside gene matches: 4. The V gene's germline CDR1 is KGHDR and CDR2 SFDVKD. The CDR3 coding sequence is TGTGCCACCGCCCGGGACAGGGATACGCAGTATTTT. Protein product: CATARDRDTQYF.

The chain uses TRBV5-1 and TRBJ1-2; D possibly corresponds to TRBD1 (6 bases). The germline CDR1 and CDR2 sequences are SGHRS and YFSETQ. The CDR3 loop spans 12 amino acids. The V gene lost 7 bases and the J gene lost 4 bases, with 11 bases spanning the gap. CDR3 amino acids: CASSGHSYGYTF. The CDR3 bases are TGCGCCAGCTCGGGACACAGCTATGGCTACACCTTC.

The J gene is TRBJ2-3, the V gene TRBV10-3, with D unresolved. Germline values: CDR1 ENHRY, CDR2 SYGVKD. V was cut by 11 bases and J by 1 base, with 13 bases left in between. The CDR3 is 13 amino acids. Here the CDR3 reads CALRRSGTDTQYF. The CDR3 nucleotides are TGTGCCCTACGAAGGTCAGGCACAGATACGCAGTATTTT.

This clonotype was seen a handful of times. The gene calls are TRBV19 and TRBJ1-1, with D unresolved. The CDR3 has 14 residues. Germline V lookup: CDR1 LNHDA, CDR2 SQIVND (reference sequence). V was trimmed by 1 base and J by 2 bases, leaving 8 bases between them. This CDR3 reads CASSIVGGNTEAFF. For the CDR3, the DNA is TGTGCCAGTAGTATAGTTGGCGGTAACACTGAAGCTTTCTTT. The whole variable domain, remainder taken from reference TRBV19 and TRBJ1-1, is DGGITQSPKYLFRKEGQNVTLSCEQNLNHDAMYWYRQDPGQGLRLIYYSQIVNDFQKGDIAEGYSVSREKKESFPLTVTSAQKNPTAFYLCASSIVGGNTEAFFGQGTRLTVV.

This clonotype showed up many times. This CDR3 is CASSHTRQAYEQYF. Here the CDR3 DNA reads TGTGCCAGCAGTCATACCCGACAAGCCTACGAGCAGTACTTC. V and J are TRBV12-3 or TRBV12-4 and TRBJ2-7; no firm D call. The CDR3 runs to 14 residues. Trimming stripped 5 bases from V and 2 bases from J, with 13 bases between.

Concerning this clonotype: A junction boundary mismatches the germline segment, possibly from a read error. This CDR3 is CAWSPDRGQETRYF. Written as DNA, the CDR3 is TGTGCCTGGAGTCCTGACAGGGGGCAGGAAACGCGGTATTTT. This chain uses TRBV30 with TRBJ2-3, with TRBD1 identical over 10 bases. Germline CDR1 is GTSNPN and CDR2 is SVGIG (reference sequence). The CDR3 is 14 amino acids.